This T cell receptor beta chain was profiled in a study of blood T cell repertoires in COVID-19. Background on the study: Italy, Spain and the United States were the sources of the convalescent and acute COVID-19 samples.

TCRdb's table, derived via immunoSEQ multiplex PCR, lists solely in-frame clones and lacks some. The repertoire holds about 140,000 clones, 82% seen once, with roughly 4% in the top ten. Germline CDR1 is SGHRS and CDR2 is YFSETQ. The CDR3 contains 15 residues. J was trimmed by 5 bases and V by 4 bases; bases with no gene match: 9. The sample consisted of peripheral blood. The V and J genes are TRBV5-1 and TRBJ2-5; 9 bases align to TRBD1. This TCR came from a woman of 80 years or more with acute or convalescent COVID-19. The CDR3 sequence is CASSLGTGQSETQYF. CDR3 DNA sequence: TGCGCCAGCAGCCTAGGGACAGGGCAGTCGGAGACCCAGTACTTC.